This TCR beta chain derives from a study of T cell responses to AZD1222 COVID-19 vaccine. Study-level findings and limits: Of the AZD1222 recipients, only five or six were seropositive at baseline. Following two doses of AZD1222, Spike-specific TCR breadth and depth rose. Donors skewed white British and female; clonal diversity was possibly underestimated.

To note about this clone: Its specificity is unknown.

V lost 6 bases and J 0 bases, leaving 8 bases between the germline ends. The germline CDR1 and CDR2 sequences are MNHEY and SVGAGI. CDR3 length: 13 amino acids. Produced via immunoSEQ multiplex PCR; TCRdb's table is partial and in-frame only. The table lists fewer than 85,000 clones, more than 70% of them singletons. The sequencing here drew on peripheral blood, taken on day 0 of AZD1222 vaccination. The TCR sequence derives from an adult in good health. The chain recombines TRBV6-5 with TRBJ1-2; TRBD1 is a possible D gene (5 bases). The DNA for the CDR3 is TGTGCCAGCAGCACAGGTACTAACTATGGCTACACCTTC. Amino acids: CASSTGTNYGYTF.